Listed below are T cell receptor beta chains from one sample, sequenced in a study of T-cell memory formation after mild COVID-19. TCRdb fed the 5' RACE reads into MiXCR, producing one record per CDR3 protein. The sample includes roughly 130,000 distinct CDR3 sequences, 15% to 20% of them seen just once. Sequenced sample: PBMCs or a T cell subset sorted from them (not recorded which). Receptor source: a man aged 18 to 30 who had mild COVID-19 (a few samples of this study predate the infection). Cell type and time point are not known. Both conserved end residues are part of each CDR3. The order of the fields is J gene, D gene, CDR3 length, clone size, V gene, CDR3 DNA, CDR3 protein. A D gene is named only where the DNA matches it firmly. Clone size is stated in some rows and not others, as once, few, many or a class when expanded.

TRBJ2-3	TRBD1	16	-	TRBV5-6	TGTGCCAGCAGCCAAGTGGACAGGTATAGCACAGATACGCAGTATTTT	CASSQVDRYSTDTQYF
TRBJ1-1	-	14	-	TRBV5-1	TGCGCCAGCAGCTTGTGGCAGGGGAACACTGAAGCTTTCTTT	CASSLWQGNTEAFF
TRBJ2-5	TRBD1	12	-	TRBV10-3	TGTGCCACGGGACAGCCCAGGGAGACCCAGTACTTC	CATGQPRETQYF
TRBJ1-2	-	20	few	TRBV7-2	TGTGCCAGCAGCTCCCTCAACCTTTTTACAAGGGGCAAGGAAGGAAAAGGCTACACCTTC	CASSSLNLFTRGKEGKGYTF
TRBJ2-1	-	13	-	TRBV7-9	TGTGCCAGCAGCTTTCCCGGAGGGGATGAGCAGTTCTTC	CASSFPGGDEQFF
TRBJ2-4	TRBD2	17	-	TRBV15	TGTGCCACCAGCAGAGATCTCACTAGCGGAGACAAAAACATTCAGTACTTC	CATSRDLTSGDKNIQYF
TRBJ1-1	-	13	-	TRBV11-2	TGTGCCAGCAGAACTACAGGGCTTACTGAAGCTTTCTTT	CASRTTGLTEAFF
TRBJ1-2	TRBD1	17	-	TRBV4-3	TGCGCCAGCAGCCAAGTGGGGACAGGGGGCCTAGACTATGGCTACACCTTC	CASSQVGTGGLDYGYTF
TRBJ2-5	TRBD2	15	many	TRBV5-1	TGCGCCAGCAGCATGGGACTAGTGAGTGGAGAGACCCAGTACTTC	CASSMGLVSGETQYF
TRBJ2-1	-	13	-	TRBV4-2	TGTGCCAGCAGCCAATCCCCCGCCAATGAGCAGTTCTTC	CASSQSPANEQFF
TRBJ2-3	TRBD1	17	few	TRBV11-2	TGTGCCAGCAGCTGGTTCACGACAGGGGGCCCCCTTGATACGCAGTATTTT	CASSWFTTGGPLDTQYF
TRBJ1-3	-	14	-	TRBV7-2	TGTGCCAGCAGCATGGGGCCAGGGGGAAACACCATATATTTT	CASSMGPGGNTIYF
TRBJ2-7	TRBD2	15	many	TRBV5-1	TGCGCCAGCAGCATATTGACTAGCGTCGACTACGAGCAGTACTTC	CASSILTSVDYEQYF
TRBJ2-4	-	17	-	TRBV6-2/TRBV6-3	TGTGCCAGCAGATCCGGGCTCACTCTCTTTTCCAAAAACATTCAGTACTTC	CASRSGLTLFSKNIQYF
TRBJ1-2	TRBD1	15	few	TRBV4-3	TGCGCCAGCAGCCAAGGGCGTGGGACAGGGTATGGCTACACCTTC	CASSQGRGTGYGYTF
TRBJ1-1	-	14	few	TRBV4-3	TGCGCCAGCAGCAGCCACGGTGCGAACACTGAAGCTTTCTTT	CASSSHGANTEAFF
TRBJ2-5	TRBD2	16	-	TRBV20-1	TGCAGTGCTAGAGATACGGCGAGACTAGCGGGCGGGACCCAGTACTTC	CSARDTARLAGGTQYF
TRBJ2-5	-	13	many	TRBV24-1	TGTGCCACCAGTGATCCAGGTCTAGGGACCCAGTACTTC	CATSDPGLGTQYF
TRBJ2-5	-	13	few	TRBV3-1	TGTGCCAGCAGCCAAACCCAGAAAGAGACCCAGTACTTC	CASSQTQKETQYF
TRBJ2-4	-	14	few	TRBV6-2/TRBV6-3	TGTGCCAGCAGTTACTCGACAGCTAAAAACATTCAGTACTTC	CASSYSTAKNIQYF
TRBJ2-6	-	18	-	TRBV7-2	TGTGCCAGCAGCCGAGGAGGAGGGGGGATCTCTGGGGCCAACGTCCTGACTTTC	CASSRGGGGISGANVLTF
TRBJ2-5	TRBD2	15	-	TRBV18	TGTGCCAGCTCACGGACTAGCGGAGGACAAGAGACCCAGTACTTC	CASSRTSGGQETQYF